These 25 T cell receptor beta chains were all obtained from the same sample, sequenced in a study of control samples from healthy donors and cancer patients. Profiling relied on immunoSEQ multiplex PCR, and the TCRdb table lists in-frame clones only, not all of them. Here the sample spans 100,000 or so clones, 75% to 85% being singletons. The sample taken for sequencing was blood. The receptors stem from a woman under 40 in good health.

The chain carries TRBV14 and TRBJ1-3; 8 bases map to TRBD1. Germline lookup yields CDR1 SGHDN and CDR2 FVKESK. The J segment lost 2 bases and the V segment lost 2 bases, leaving 2 bases of the junction unmatched. There are 15 residues in the CDR3. The CDR3 loop is CASSQKQGAGNTIYF. CDR3 nucleotides: TGTGCCAGCAGCCAAAAACAGGGGGCTGGAAACACCATATATTTT.

This rearrangement joins TRBV14 to TRBJ2-7; 7 positions match TRBD1. This CDR3 has 16 amino acids. Germline CDR1 SGHDN, CDR2 FVKESK. V shed 3 bases, J shed 0 bases, and the junction held 8 bases outside the gene matches. The CDR3 here is CASSHMTGLGSYEQYF. In DNA form, the CDR3 reads TGTGCCAGCAGCCACATGACAGGGCTTGGCTCCTACGAGCAGTACTTC.

Worth noting for this clone: Additional DNA sequences in this sample encode the identical CDR3. V and J are TRBV6-1 and TRBJ2-3, with 12 bases lining up with TRBD2. Trimming at V came to 2 bases and at J to 6 bases, leaving 3 bases not matched to a gene. The CDR3 runs to 15 residues. CDR1 is MNHNS and CDR2 is SASEGT in the germline V gene. CDR3 residues: CASSELAGGPDTQYF. The CDR3 nucleotides are TGTGCCAGCAGTGAACTAGCGGGGGGGCCTGATACGCAGTATTTT.

The V call is TRBV19, the J call TRBJ1-2, with D perhaps TRBD1 (5 bases). V was cut by 5 bases and J by 4 bases, with 17 bases left in between. Per the germline V gene, CDR1 is LNHDA and CDR2 is SQIVND (reference sequence). The CDR3 sequence is 15 residues long. In DNA form, the CDR3 reads TGTGCCAGTAGTGCTAGTGGGACGACCCCCTATGGCTACACCTTC. It translates to CASSASGTTPYGYTF. Based on the CDR3 plus reference TRBV19 and TRBJ1-2, the full variable domain is DGGITQSPKYLFRKEGQNVTLSCEQNLNHDAMYWYRQDPGQGLRLIYYSQIVNDFQKGDIAEGYSVSREKKESFPLTVTSAQKNPTAFYLCASSASGTTPYGYTFGSGTRLTVV.

The chain uses TRBV4-2 and TRBJ1-2; 8 bases align to TRBD1. The CDR3 covers 15 residues. V trimming: 6 bases; J trimming: 4 bases; junction bases outside the gene matches: 10. Looked up from germline, CDR1 is LGHNA and CDR2 is YNFKEQ. This chain's CDR3 is CASSLQPGQAYGYTF. Written as DNA, the CDR3 is TGTGCCAGCAGTTTACAACCGGGACAGGCCTATGGCTACACCTTC.

The chain carries TRBV19 and TRBJ2-3; possible D gene TRBD1, 6 bases. V gave up 5 bases and J gave up 2 bases, with 14 bases separating them. This CDR3 spans 15 amino acids. Germline V gives CDR1 LNHDA, CDR2 SQIVND (reference sequence). CDR3 DNA: TGTGCCAGTAGTCATGGTGGACAGTTCACAGATACGCAGTATTTT. Its protein product is CASSHGGQFTDTQYF.

This chain joins TRBV5-1 and TRBJ2-7; possibly TRBD1 or TRBD2 for D (6 bases each). V dropped 4 bases and J dropped 0 bases, with 17 bases sitting between them. Germline V gives CDR1 SGHRS, CDR2 YFSETQ. The CDR3 consists of 16 residues. The CDR3: CASSPEGTQNSYEQYF. The CDR3 nucleotides read TGCGCCAGCAGCCCGGAGGGGACACAGAACTCCTACGAGCAGTACTTC.

The CDR3 DNA reads TGCGCCAGCAGCTTGGGATCTGGTGGAAACACCATATATTTT. Protein sequence: CASSLGSGGNTIYF. This chain joins TRBV5-1 and TRBJ1-3; D is undetermined. CDR1 and CDR2 from the germline V gene are SGHRS and YFSETQ. Trimming took off 0 bases at V and 3 bases at J, with 7 bases between the two ends. This CDR3 contains 14 residues.

V usage is TRBV7-2 and J usage is TRBJ2-5, with 8 bases matching TRBD2. This CDR3 has 13 residues. CDR1 is SGHTA, CDR2 FQGNSA, per germline. Trimming removed 7 bases from V and 7 bases from J; junction bases left unmatched: 8. The CDR3 DNA reads as TGTGCCAGCACCCCGGGGGGGGGTGGGACCCAGTACTTC. This sequence encodes CASTPGGGGTQYF.

The genes are TRBV20-1 and TRBJ1-5; weak D call: TRBD1 (5 bases). Trimming pared 3 bases from V and 5 bases from J, leaving 8 bases between. CDR1 DFQATT and CDR2 SNEGSKA come from the germline V gene (reference sequence). The CDR3 length is 12 residues. CDR3 bases: TGCAGTGCTAGTTCGGGGGATCAGCCCCAGCATTTT. Its protein product is CSASSGDQPQHF.

This chain uses TRBV6-5 with TRBJ1-4, with TRBD1 identical over 7 bases. Trimming removed 4 bases from V and 3 bases from J; junction bases left unmatched: 8. This CDR3 spans 16 amino acids. Germline CDR1 is MNHEY and CDR2 is SVGAGI. The CDR3 loop is CASSLTGQMANEKLFF. CDR3 in DNA: TGTGCCAGCAGTTTGACAGGGCAGATGGCTAATGAAAAACTGTTTTTT.

The V gene is TRBV19, the J gene TRBJ2-5, with D unresolved. V lost 4 bases, J lost 1 base, and 4 bases lay in between. From germline, CDR1 is LNHDA and CDR2 SQIVND (reference sequence). The CDR3 spans 12 residues. DNA for the CDR3: TGTGCCAGTAGTAGCGTCCAAGAGACCCAGTACTTC. It specifies CASSSVQETQYF.

This chain joins TRBV10-1 and TRBJ2-7; D uncertain. CDR1 and CDR2 from the germline V gene are WNHNN and SYGVQD (reference sequence). V was pared by 4 bases and J by 7 bases, with 11 bases between. The CDR3 is 12 amino acids. As DNA, the CDR3 is TGCGCCAGCAGTGCCCCCTTGGGGGAGCAGTACTTC. Its translation is CASSAPLGEQYF.

This clone has only one observation. The chain joins TRBV6-6 to TRBJ2-1, with D possibly being TRBD2 (7 bases). Germline V CDR1 and CDR2: MNHNY, SVGAGI (reference sequence). The CDR3 sequence is 14 residues long. The V end was cut by 8 bases, the J end by 15 bases, with 26 bases between. The CDR3 sequence is CASDQAGDITHPFF. For the CDR3, the DNA is TGTGCCAGCGACCAGGCGGGGGACATAACCCACCCGTTCTTC.

This chain uses TRBV12-3 or TRBV12-4 with TRBJ2-1, with a tentative D call TRBD2 (6 bases). V shed 6 bases and J shed 7 bases, with 10 bases lying between them. The CDR3 covers 12 residues. Written as DNA, the CDR3 is TGTGCCAGCAGCCTAGGGAGGAATGAGCAGTTCTTC. This encodes CASSLGRNEQFF.

Concerning this clone itself: Other DNA sequences within the sample encode an identical CDR3. CDR3 sequence (DNA): TGCGCCAGCAGCTTGGGAGGGGGTGTGCTCTACAATGAGCAGTTCTTC. Translated: CASSLGGGVLYNEQFF. V is TRBV5-1 and J is TRBJ2-1, with TRBD1 as a possible D gene (6 bases). Looked up from germline, CDR1 is SGHRS and CDR2 is YFSETQ. Trimming pared 0 bases from V and 3 bases from J, leaving 13 bases between. The CDR3 is 16 residues long.

The chain joins TRBV9 to TRBJ2-1; D not certain. The germline CDR1 and CDR2 sequences are SGDLS and YYNGEE. The CDR3 is 12 amino acids. V was pared by 0 bases and J by 7 bases, with 5 bases between. CDR3 sequence (DNA): TGTGCCAGCAGCGTAGGAGCAAATGAGCAGTTCTTC. Residues: CASSVGANEQFF.

The chain recombines TRBV7-8 with TRBJ2-7, with D perhaps matching TRBD1 or TRBD2 (6 bases each). The CDR3 extends over 15 amino acids. From germline, CDR1 is SGHVS and CDR2 FQNEAQ. V lost 0 bases to trimming and J lost 3 bases, with 12 bases between them. In DNA, the CDR3 is TGTGCCAGCAGCTTAGCGTTACAGGGAGGCTACGAGCAGTACTTC. This codes for CASSLALQGGYEQYF.

This clone was seen a few times. This chain links TRBV18 with TRBJ1-1; D is ambiguous. Trimming stripped 6 bases from V and 0 bases from J, with 14 bases between. Looked up from germline, CDR1 is KGHSH and CDR2 is LQKENI. The CDR3 spans 15 residues. CDR3 nucleotide sequence: TGTGCCAGCTCGACGGAGGGCAGCTTGAACACTGAAGCTTTCTTT. Amino acid sequence: CASSTEGSLNTEAFF.

The genes are TRBV3-1 (or the pseudogene TRBV3-2) and TRBJ1-6, with D perhaps matching TRBD1 (6 bases). Germline V lookup: CDR1 LGHDT, CDR2 YNNKEL (reference sequence). Between the trimmed V and J ends, which lost 4 bases and 0 bases, there was a span of 19 bases. This CDR3 contains 19 residues. This chain's CDR3 is CASSRYPAGASSYNSPLHF. The DNA for the CDR3 is TGTGCCAGCAGCCGTTACCCAGCGGGGGCGAGCTCCTATAATTCACCCCTCCACTTT.

Only one count was recorded for this clone. CDR3 DNA sequence: TGTGCCAGCAGCTTAACTTCAGGGCACAATGAGCAGTTCTTC. This translates into CASSLTSGHNEQFF. The chain joins TRBV7-9 to TRBJ2-1, with TRBD1 as a possible D gene (5 bases). The germline V and J ends were trimmed by 2 bases and 5 bases, with 10 bases remaining between them. In germline, CDR1 is SEHNR, CDR2 FQNEAQ (reference sequence). This CDR3 spans 14 amino acids.

The chain employs TRBV29-1 and TRBJ1-2; tentatively, D is TRBD1 (6 bases). Germline CDR1 SQVTM, CDR2 ANQGSEA. CDR3 size: 15 residues. The ends were cut back, 7 bases at V and 8 bases at J, with 26 bases in the middle. CDR3 coding DNA: TGCAGCGCCGGGGCCCAGGGGCCCCTCGTCGGCGGCTACACCTTC. Translating it yields CSAGAQGPLVGGYTF.

The gene calls are TRBV6-4 and TRBJ2-3; 7 nucleotides line up with TRBD2. Losses at the gene ends were 8 bases for V and 6 bases for J; bases not matched to a gene: 17. The CDR3 runs to 16 residues. Germline V gene data show CDR1 as MRHNA and CDR2 as SNTAGT. The chain's CDR3 is CASAGVAGAPVDTQYF. The DNA for the CDR3 is TGTGCCAGCGCCGGAGTAGCGGGTGCTCCGGTGGATACGCAGTATTTT.

This chain links TRBV19 with TRBJ1-5; D is ambiguous. Trimming shortened V by 1 base and J by 6 bases, and 10 bases separated the two germline ends. CDR3 length equals 14 residues. The germline V gene encodes CDR1 LNHDA and CDR2 SQIVND (reference sequence). The CDR3 spells CASSIGAGGQPQHF. The DNA of the CDR3 is TGTGCCAGTAGTATAGGGGCCGGTGGTCAGCCCCAGCATTTT.

This clone was detected a few times. The chain has TRBV2 and TRBJ1-2; D ambiguous. Germline CDR1 reads SNHLY; CDR2 reads FYNNEI. This CDR3 region has 15 residues. The V gene lost 4 bases and the J gene lost 7 bases, with 19 bases spanning the gap. The CDR3 coding sequence is TGTGCCAGCAGTGGTTCTAGGGTCAACCGCGGTGGCTACACCTTC. Translation gives CASSGSRVNRGGYTF.